Reported below is one TCR beta chain. Its specific antigen is unknown. This sample is part of a study of cytomegalovirus exposure and HLA in healthy donors (dated by TCRdb to 2016 to 2017). At the level of the whole study: According to an earlier analysis of a few hundred of the donors, some 180 million T cells yielded 117 million unique TCR beta sequences and 276 Gb of sequence data. An early release covering roughly 640 HLA-typed donors comprised approximately 300 gigabases of sequencing data and about 90 million unique TCR sequences. Among the roughly 430 genotyped donors, around 79% belonged to the genetic ancestry cluster associated with self-reported Caucasian donors. The study was designed to test whether signatures of past pathogen exposure could be identified by cataloging public T cell receptors. The T cell repertoires of 670 or so subjects were profiled by immunosequencing and related to cytomegalovirus serostatus. Besides the first cohort of some 670 subjects, a separate validation cohort made up of over 100 different subjects was used. High-throughput TCR immunosequencing, statistical association of individual TCRs with disease status, and machine learning were combined to predict cytomegalovirus infection status. A later analysis re-examined previously published TCR beta repertoires from more than 650 donors and added high-resolution HLA genotyping to investigate patterns of TCR occurrence. The later analysis used no new phenotypic data to find candidate immune exposures, relying instead on TCR beta sequences and their occurrence across donors. An earlier analysis of a few hundred of the donors applied high-throughput TCR beta sequencing to assess whether each TCR beta V gene segment acted as functional or pseudogenic. Donor age, sex, ethnicity and CMV serostatus were compiled together with the repertoire data. In a later genetic analysis, genome-wide SNP genotypes for about 55% of the roughly 700 donors were used, and that subset was treated as a discovery cohort. All discovery cohort repertoires had been generated on a single sequencing platform. Class I and class II HLA loci were covered by the typing at four-digit resolution. Typing coverage differed by locus: A, B, C, DRB1 and DQB1 were typed in about 620-640 donors, DQA1 in 522, DPA1 in 600 to 610, and DPB1 in around 490. About five DR-DQ haplotypes were handled as single units for association and clustering because linkage in the cohort was strong. Among about 400 genotyped donors of the cohort, an average of approximately 220,000 unique TCR beta nucleotide sequences was sequenced per donor, of which approximately 19% were non-productive.

In total, approximately 610 healthy bone marrow donors made up the cohort. At the time of sampling, all cohort members were nominally healthy, though unrecorded immune exposures were likely present. The donor tested CMV seronegative, placing the donor among the 352 seronegative members of the cohort. Every donor gave a peripheral blood sample, and the peripheral blood mononuclear cells from that sample were used for TCR beta sequencing. Genomic DNA extraction from the blood cell samples was performed with the Qiagen DNeasy Blood Extraction Kit. Libraries were prepared through the immunoSEQ multiplex PCR assay. For the multiplex PCR, a mixture combining 60 forward primers for TCR Vbeta segments and 13 reverse primers for TCR Jbeta segments was used. Amplification of the CDR3 region of rearranged TCR beta genes was performed with a multiplex PCR assay on genomic DNA. The Illumina HiSeq System was used to sequence the amplified TCR beta libraries as 87-base-pair reads. The authors processed their data as follows. A later analysis counted around 72 million unique TCR beta chains across the roughly 700 repertoires, and 10 million to 11 million of these chains were shared by at least two donors. Raw reads were error-corrected and collapsed into unique sequences with a nearest-neighbor algorithm that merged closely related sequences to remove PCR and sequencing errors. Alignment of CDR3 sequences to IMGT reference sequences was used to assign V, D and J gene segments. For a sequence to be retained, a match of at least six nucleotides to both a V gene segment and a J gene segment was required. A rearrangement was called productive if the CDR3 had no stop codons and remained in frame with V and J, and every other rearrangement was called non-productive. Following IMGT convention, CDR3 was defined as the stretch from the second conserved V-encoded cysteine up to the conserved J-encoded phenylalanine. The earlier analysis of 587 of the donors excluded sequences that lacked an unambiguous match to a single V gene segment. An earlier analysis of over 450 of the donors classified V segments as functional when productive rearrangements were above 56.7% and as segregating when the standard deviation between donors was above 5%. A statistical classification framework was developed to diagnose cytomegalovirus status using the catalog of TCR beta chain sequences. In a later analysis, TCR nucleotide sequences were compared against IMGT/GENE-DB human TR gene sequences so that V and J genes could be assigned. A later analysis assigned CDR3 sequences and most-parsimonious VDJ recombination scenarios with the TCRdist pipeline. In a later analysis, each TCR beta chain was defined by its CDR3 amino acid sequence together with its V-gene family, and reads lacking a unique V-gene family were excluded. To address suspected cross-contamination and a sequencing artifact, a later analysis removed 450 to 700 highly shared, low-generation-probability nucleotide sequences. In a later analysis, a clonal expansion index for each public chain was calculated from normalized within-repertoire ranks of inferred template counts. In a later analysis, generation probabilities were computed with a VDJ recombination model fitted to out-of-frame rearrangements, and the resulting probabilities were checked against IGoR. Hypergeometric tests were used in a later analysis to score TCR-TCR, TCR-HLA and TCR-CMV co-occurrence, with a repertoire-size bias correction applied to the TCR pairs. To estimate false discovery rates, a later analysis permuted the HLA or CMV assignments 20 times. In a later analysis, co-occurring TCRs were grouped using DBSCAN, with TCRdist sequence similarity added in when clustering inside HLA-allele-positive subsets. Repertoires with fewer than 30,000 or more than 120,000 public chains, plus five repertoires with anomalous nucleotide sharing, were excluded from co-occurrence clustering. The immuneACCESS repertoire file appears here via TCRdb, limited to in-frame rearrangements. These files lack a portion of the clones; in checked studies, under half of the deficit traces to unresolved V genes, and the cause of the others is not known. V and J calls and clone size are given by that table; D and trimming were obtained from the DNA. The sample table on file contains some 72,000 clones. The top ten hold approximately 0.81% of the sample.

Study-wide findings and limitations: The classifier was reported to diagnose cytomegalovirus status with high specificity and sensitivity in both the original and validation cohorts. A further reported finding was that TCR beta sequences accurately predicted the HLA-A and HLA-B alleles for most subjects in the first cohort. Linkage disequilibrium might explain the correlated functional status among segregating V segments, but an unknown experimental factor could not be ruled out. The sequencing pipeline was judged likely to have produced a cluster of highly shared sequence variants as a technical artifact. Specific HLA alleles were associated with 15,000 to 20,000 TCR beta sequences at a false discovery rate of 0.05 in a later analysis. Compared with equally common non-associated chains, HLA-associated TCR beta chains in a later analysis were more clonally expanded and had lower generation probabilities. The authors suggested that the approach could potentially be generalized to other disease states and immunological phenotypes. About 15 rarely observed V segments, including chromosome 9 orphons, were excluded from the earlier analysis of a few hundred of the donors because counts were too low. A total of 150 or so TCR beta chains were listed by the study as associated with cytomegalovirus. For the cohort, immune exposure information was limited to CMV serostatus. An earlier analysis of approximately 530 of the donors showed that most TCR beta V segments appeared in productive rearrangements either about 87% or about 30% of the time, which broadly matched IMGT annotations. A later genetic analysis associated a missense DCLRE1C variant with V-gene and J-gene trimming of TCR beta chains, and an independent cohort replicated the association. Most TCR sequences were seen in very few donors, while some public TCRs were found in many individuals. HLA typing was unavailable for some donors at each locus, so association tests used only the typed subset. In this cohort, only TCR beta chains were sequenced, and detectable features were limited by the absence of alpha or paired-chain data. In a later analysis, several top co-occurrence clusters were reported to appear linked to parvovirus B19, influenza, CMV and Epstein-Barr virus. Compared with the 666-donor mean, donors in an Asian-associated ancestry cluster had fewer N-insertions in productive TCRs, according to a later genetic analysis. According to a later analysis, most CMV-associated TCR beta chains appeared to be HLA-restricted, and the HLA associations seemed to be driven largely by CMV exposure. Three of the identified cytomegalovirus-associated TCR beta chains were confirmed in vitro to be specific for cytomegalovirus antigens. When HLA alleles, especially DR and DQ, strongly co-occurred, attributing TCR associations to individual alleles was difficult. According to a later analysis, TCR association rates differed among HLA loci, with DRB1 alleles showing the most associated TCRs and HLA-C alleles showing the fewest. The presence/absence analyses assumed that sequencing depth was roughly uniform across donors, and that assumption may not be true.

This TCR was sampled from a boy younger than 18 in good health and CMV-seronegative. Sequenced sample: PBMCs.

The CDR3 region reads CASSFIAGGDTGELFF. The DNA sequence follows: TGTGCCAGCAGTTTCATAGCGGGAGGGGACACCGGGGAGCTGTTTTTT. The receptor chain draws on TRBV6-5 and TRBJ2-2, with TRBD2 identical over 11 junction bases. CDR3 length: 16 amino acids, cysteine to phenylalanine. CDR3 DNA only is kept here, 48 bases in frame from base 1. V loses 4 bases at its end and J loses 3 bases; junction bases beyond the gene matches: 4. From the germline V gene, CDR1 is MNHEY and CDR2 is SVGAGI.